This TCR beta chain was retrieved from a study of lymphopenia after photon versus proton radiotherapy. Broader study findings: Survival link was tested only in deceased patients; proton benefit remains a possibility. Under photons, naive T cells and diversity fell while effector/memory populations rose.

Assay: immunoSEQ multiplex PCR; the TCRdb copy retains only in-frame clones and omits some. This sample has around 150,000 clones, with roughly nine tenths found just once. On this clone itself: Its target is unknown.

The material sequenced was peripheral blood, taken from a patient treated with photon-based radiotherapy. This TCR was sampled from a man in his forties or fifties with gastric cancer.

CDR3 residues: CASSLGLVPNEQFF. The CDR3 nucleotides read TGCGCCAGCAGCCTGGGACTCGTCCCCAATGAGCAGTTCTTC. The chain is built from TRBV5-1 and TRBJ2-1; maybe TRBD2 (6 bases). CDR1 and CDR2 (germline): SGHRS, YFSETQ. V was clipped by 4 bases and J by 6 bases, with 14 bases between them. This CDR3 is built from 14 residues.